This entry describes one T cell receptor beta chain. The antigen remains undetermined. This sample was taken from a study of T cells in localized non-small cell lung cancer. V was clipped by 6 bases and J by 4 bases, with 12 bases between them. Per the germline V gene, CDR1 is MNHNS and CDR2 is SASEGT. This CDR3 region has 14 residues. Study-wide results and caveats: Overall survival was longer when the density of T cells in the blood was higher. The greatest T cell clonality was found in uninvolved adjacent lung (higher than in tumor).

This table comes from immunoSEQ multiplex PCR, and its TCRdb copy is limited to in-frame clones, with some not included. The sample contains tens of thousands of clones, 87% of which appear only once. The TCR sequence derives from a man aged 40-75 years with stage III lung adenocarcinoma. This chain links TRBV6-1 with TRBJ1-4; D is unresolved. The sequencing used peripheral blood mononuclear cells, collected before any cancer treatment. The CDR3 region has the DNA TGTGCCAGCAGATTTAACAGCTTTAATGAAAAACTGTTTTTT. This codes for CASRFNSFNEKLFF.